This is a list of T cell receptor beta chains from one sample in a study of blood T cells in healthy people across ages. TCRdb called the 5' RACE reads again in MiXCR, with one record for every CDR3 protein. The sample holds 1.5 million to 2 million distinct CDR3 sequences, about 39% seen once. The sequencing input was blood. All receptors derive from a human donor in good health. CDR3s include the opening cysteine and the closing phenylalanine or tryptophan. The D gene is left open where the match is weak.

cdr3_aa j_call d_call v_call
CASRYLDGRREQFF TRBJ2-1 . TRBV5-1
CASRASWDRGTEAFF TRBJ1-1 TRBD1 TRBV7-2
CAISESRPGANVLTF TRBJ2-6 . TRBV10-3
CASSSAWEQFF TRBJ2-1 . TRBV7-2
CATSREVAGGRDTQYF TRBJ2-3 TRBD2 TRBV15
CASSQDWGLNTIAKNIQYF TRBJ2-4 TRBD2 TRBV4-3
CASRPGVGGANEKLFF TRBJ1-4 . TRBV6-2/TRBV6-3
CASSSLGLAGGTEQFF TRBJ2-1 TRBD2 TRBV7-9
CASSSQADYSYEQYF TRBJ2-7 . TRBV7-9
CSARAWQAGDNNEQFF TRBJ2-1 . TRBV20-1
CATSEGGSYEQYF TRBJ2-7 . TRBV24-1
CASRWDRGRRYEQYF TRBJ2-7 TRBD1 TRBV7-2
CASRRDREQDGYTF TRBJ1-2 TRBD1 TRBV7-2
CSPRYEQYF TRBJ2-7 . TRBV29-1
CSVVQAWAYEQYF TRBJ2-7 . TRBV29-1
CASSLKVTGGVGGYTF TRBJ1-2 TRBD1 TRBV7-3
CASSASQTTAYEQYF TRBJ2-7 . TRBV7-2
CASSHSATQGEQFF TRBJ2-1 . TRBV6-5
CASSQEAYALGYTF TRBJ1-2 . TRBV3-1
CASSLTGFFTYEQYF TRBJ2-7 TRBD1 TRBV27
CASSRDRYTGELFF TRBJ2-2 TRBD1 TRBV19
CASSFDGGPGTEAFF TRBJ1-1 . TRBV5-1
CASSYSKVDEQYF TRBJ2-7 . TRBV6-5
CASSLSWAGAGTEAFF TRBJ1-1 . TRBV13
CASSGAIRSGRDTEAFF TRBJ1-1 . TRBV6-1
CASSQNFGQGRTGELFF TRBJ2-2 TRBD1 TRBV3-1
CSANIGVRGEQFF TRBJ2-1 . TRBV29-1
CASSYRVGANVLTF TRBJ2-6 . TRBV6-5
CSVEEEPFMNTEAFF TRBJ1-1 . TRBV29-1
CASSFRTGGTEAFF TRBJ1-1 TRBD1 TRBV5-1
CSARVGIKYGYTF TRBJ1-2 . TRBV20-1
CASSLRVPAHEQYF TRBJ2-7 . TRBV3-1
CASSLAGIAKNIQYF TRBJ2-4 . TRBV6-2/TRBV6-3
CASSLGLVGATQYF . . TRBV7-7
CASSQPSGGASVQETQYF TRBJ2-5 TRBD2 TRBV4-1
CASSLVPGMNTEAFF TRBJ1-1 . TRBV7-9
CASSLYVYEQYF TRBJ2-7 . TRBV12-3/TRBV12-4
CASSEQGLAETQYF TRBJ2-5 TRBD2 TRBV9
CASSFLPGPGNTIYF TRBJ1-3 . TRBV7-2
CASSQWAFSYEQYF TRBJ2-7 . TRBV3-1
CASSQEPTGTYNEQFF TRBJ2-1 . TRBV4-2
CSATRDTTYNQPQHF TRBJ1-5 . TRBV20-1
CASSSPRGGRWDTQYF TRBJ2-3 TRBD2 TRBV6-2/TRBV6-3
CASSQVLTGAYYEQYF TRBJ2-7 TRBD1 TRBV4-3
CAWGSVSGDYGYTF TRBJ1-2 . TRBV30
CASSLDGQGYGYTF TRBJ1-2 TRBD1 TRBV5-1
CASSMQQGLNTEAFF TRBJ1-1 . TRBV5-1
CTSSPLGGEAADTQYF TRBJ2-3 . TRBV12-3/TRBV12-4
CASSYGQGGLNGYTF TRBJ1-2 . TRBV6-5
CASSLGQGYYNEQFF TRBJ2-1 . TRBV7-2
CASSLVQGYDGYTF TRBJ1-2 . TRBV7-9
CASSLAARVSGYTF TRBJ1-2 . TRBV5-1
CAIRGTGEDGYTF TRBJ1-2 TRBD1 TRBV10-3
CASSEGHSNEQFF TRBJ2-1 . TRBV18
CASSQEPGQIYGYTF TRBJ1-2 . TRBV4-3
CASSDPGGWGANVLTF TRBJ2-6 TRBD2 TRBV7-2
CATSRGQTGLNTEAFF TRBJ1-1 . TRBV15
CASMYDGGYNEQFF TRBJ2-1 . TRBV11-3
CSVQGATTGGYTF TRBJ1-2 TRBD1 TRBV20-1
CASSLFFQETQYF TRBJ2-5 . TRBV5-1